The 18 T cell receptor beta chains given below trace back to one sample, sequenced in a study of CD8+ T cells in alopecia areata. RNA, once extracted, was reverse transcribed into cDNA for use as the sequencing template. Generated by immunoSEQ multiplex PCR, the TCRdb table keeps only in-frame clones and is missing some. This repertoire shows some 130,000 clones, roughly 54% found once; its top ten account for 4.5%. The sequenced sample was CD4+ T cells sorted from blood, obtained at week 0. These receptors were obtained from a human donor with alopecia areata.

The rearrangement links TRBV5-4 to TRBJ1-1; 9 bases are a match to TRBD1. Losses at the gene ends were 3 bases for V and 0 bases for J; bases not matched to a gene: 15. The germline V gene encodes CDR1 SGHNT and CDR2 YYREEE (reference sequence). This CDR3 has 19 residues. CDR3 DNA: TGTGCCAGCAGCTCTCCTTCGGGACAGGGCTTTAAAATGAACACTGAAGCTTTCTTT. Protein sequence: CASSSPSGQGFKMNTEAFF.

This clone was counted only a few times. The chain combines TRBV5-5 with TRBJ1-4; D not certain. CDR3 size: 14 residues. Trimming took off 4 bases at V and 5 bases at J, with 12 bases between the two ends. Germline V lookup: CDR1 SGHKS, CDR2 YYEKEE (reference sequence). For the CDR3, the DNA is TGTGCCAGCAGCCGGGCTGCAGGCAATGAAAAACTGTTTTTT. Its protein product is CASSRAAGNEKLFF.

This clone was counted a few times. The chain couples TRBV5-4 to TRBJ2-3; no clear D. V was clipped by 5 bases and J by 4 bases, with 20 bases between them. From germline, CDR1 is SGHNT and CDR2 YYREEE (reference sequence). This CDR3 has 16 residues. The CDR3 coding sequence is TGTGCCAGCAGACCCAACCTGGCTAGTGGAGCAGATACGCAGTATTTT. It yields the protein CASRPNLASGADTQYF.

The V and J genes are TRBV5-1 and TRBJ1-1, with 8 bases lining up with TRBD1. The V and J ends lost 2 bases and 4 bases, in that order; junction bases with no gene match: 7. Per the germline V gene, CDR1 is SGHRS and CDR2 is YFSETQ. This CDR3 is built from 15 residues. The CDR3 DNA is TGCGCCAGCAGCTTCATGACAGGGGTTGGCACTGAAGCTTTCTTT. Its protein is CASSFMTGVGTEAFF. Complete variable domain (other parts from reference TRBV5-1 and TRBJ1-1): KAGVTQTPRYLIKTRGQQVTLSCSPISGHRSVSWYQQTPGQGLQFLFEYFSETQRNKGNFPGRFSGRQFSNSRSEMNVSTLELGDSALYLCASSFMTGVGTEAFFGQGTRLTVV.

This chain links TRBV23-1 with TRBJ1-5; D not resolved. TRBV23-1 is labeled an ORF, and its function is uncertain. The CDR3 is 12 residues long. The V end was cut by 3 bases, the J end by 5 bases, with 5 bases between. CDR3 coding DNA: TGCGCCAGCAGTCACTTGGATCAGCCCCAGCATTTT. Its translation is CASSHLDQPQHF.

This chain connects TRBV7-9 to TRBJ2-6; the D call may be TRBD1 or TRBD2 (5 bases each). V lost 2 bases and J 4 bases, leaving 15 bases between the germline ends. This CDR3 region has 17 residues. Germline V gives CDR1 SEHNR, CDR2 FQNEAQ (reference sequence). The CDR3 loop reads CASSLSHRGAGANVLTF. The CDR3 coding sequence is TGTGCCAGCAGCTTAAGCCACCGGGGCGCGGGGGCCAACGTCCTGACTTTC.

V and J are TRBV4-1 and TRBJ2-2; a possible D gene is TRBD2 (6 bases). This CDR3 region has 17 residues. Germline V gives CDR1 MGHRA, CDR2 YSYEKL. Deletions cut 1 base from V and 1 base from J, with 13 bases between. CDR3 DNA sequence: TGCGCCAGCAGCCAAGGCGGGGCGGGTGTGAACACCGGGGAGCTGTTTTTT. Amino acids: CASSQGGAGVNTGELFF.

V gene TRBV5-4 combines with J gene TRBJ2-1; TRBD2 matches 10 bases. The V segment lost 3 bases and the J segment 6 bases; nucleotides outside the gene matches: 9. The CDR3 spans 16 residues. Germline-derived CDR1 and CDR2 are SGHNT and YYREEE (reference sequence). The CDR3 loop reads CASSSISGRRPNEQFF. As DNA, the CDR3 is TGTGCCAGCAGCTCCATTAGCGGGAGGAGACCCAATGAGCAGTTCTTC. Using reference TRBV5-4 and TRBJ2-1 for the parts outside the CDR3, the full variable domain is ETGVTQSPTHLIKTRGQQVTLRCSSQSGHNTVSWYQQALGQGPQFIFQYYREEENGRGNFPPRFSGLQFPNYSSELNVNALELDDSALYLCASSSISGRRPNEQFFGPGTRLTVL.

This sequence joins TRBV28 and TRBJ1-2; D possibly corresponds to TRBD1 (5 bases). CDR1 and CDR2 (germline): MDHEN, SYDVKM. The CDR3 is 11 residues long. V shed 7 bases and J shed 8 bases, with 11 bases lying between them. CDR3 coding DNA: TGTGCCAGCACCACCAGGGACGGCTACACCTTC. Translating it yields CASTTRDGYTF.

In DNA form, the CDR3 reads TGTGCCAGCAGCTTAGCCTTGGGAAATAATTCACCCCTCCACTTT. The encoded protein is CASSLALGNNSPLHF. J is TRBJ1-6 and V is TRBV7-2; no firm D call. V dropped 0 bases and J dropped 5 bases, with 8 bases sitting between them. Germline V gene sequence: CDR1 SGHTA, CDR2 FQGNSA. This CDR3 spans 15 amino acids. Full variable domain (remainder filled in from reference TRBV7-2 and TRBJ1-6): GAGVSQSPSNKVTEKGKDVELRCDPISGHTALYWYRQSLGQGLEFLIYFQGNSAPDKSGLPSDRFSAERTGGSVSTLTIQRTQQEDSAVYLCASSLALGNNSPLHFGNGTRLTVT.

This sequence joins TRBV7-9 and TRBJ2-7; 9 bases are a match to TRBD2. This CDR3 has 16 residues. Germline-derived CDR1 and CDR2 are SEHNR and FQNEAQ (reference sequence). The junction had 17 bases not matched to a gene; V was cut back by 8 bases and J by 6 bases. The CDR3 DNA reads TGTGCCAGCGGCCCTCCCCCCCTGGGACTAGCCCTCGAGCAGTACTTC. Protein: CASGPPPLGLALEQYF.

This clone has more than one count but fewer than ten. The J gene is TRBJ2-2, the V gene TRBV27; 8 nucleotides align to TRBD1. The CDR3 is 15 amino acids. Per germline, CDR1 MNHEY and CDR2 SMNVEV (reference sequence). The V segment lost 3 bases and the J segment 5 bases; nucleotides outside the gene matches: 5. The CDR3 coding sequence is TGTGCCAGCAGTTTGCGGACAGGGTTGACCGGGGAGCTGTTTTTT. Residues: CASSLRTGLTGELFF.

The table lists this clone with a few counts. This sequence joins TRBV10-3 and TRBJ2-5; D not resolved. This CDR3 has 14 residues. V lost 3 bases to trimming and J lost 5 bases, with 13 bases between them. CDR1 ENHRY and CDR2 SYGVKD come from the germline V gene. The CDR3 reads CAISERARRETQYF. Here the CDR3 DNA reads TGTGCCATCAGTGAAAGGGCGCGGCGGGAGACCCAGTACTTC.

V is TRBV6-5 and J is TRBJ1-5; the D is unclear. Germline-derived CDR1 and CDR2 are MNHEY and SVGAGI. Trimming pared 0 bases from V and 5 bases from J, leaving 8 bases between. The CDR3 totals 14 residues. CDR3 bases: TGTGCCAGCAGTTACTCCAGGTTCTATCAGCCCCAGCATTTT. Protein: CASSYSRFYQPQHF.

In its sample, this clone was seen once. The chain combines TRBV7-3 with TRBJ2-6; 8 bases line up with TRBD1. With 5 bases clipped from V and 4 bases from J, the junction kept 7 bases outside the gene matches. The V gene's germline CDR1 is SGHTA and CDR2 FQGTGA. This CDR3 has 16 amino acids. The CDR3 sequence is CASSLTGEFGANVLTF. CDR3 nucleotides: TGTGCCAGCAGCCTGACAGGGGAGTTCGGGGCCAACGTCCTGACTTTC.

In nucleotides, the CDR3 is TGTGCCAGTAGTATAGAGCCGGGACATCCCCCCTCCGAGCAGTACTTC. Residues: CASSIEPGHPPSEQYF. The chain carries TRBV19 and TRBJ2-7; D perhaps matches TRBD1 (6 bases). Trimming shortened V by 0 bases and J by 6 bases, and 18 bases separated the two germline ends. CDR3 length equals 16 residues. The germline V gene has CDR1 LNHDA and CDR2 SQIVND (reference sequence).

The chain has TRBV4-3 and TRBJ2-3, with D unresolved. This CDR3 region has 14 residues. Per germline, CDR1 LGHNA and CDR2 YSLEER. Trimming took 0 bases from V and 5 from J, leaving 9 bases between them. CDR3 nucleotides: TGCGCCAGCAGCCAAGATCTGGGCTTAGATACGCAGTATTTT. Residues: CASSQDLGLDTQYF.

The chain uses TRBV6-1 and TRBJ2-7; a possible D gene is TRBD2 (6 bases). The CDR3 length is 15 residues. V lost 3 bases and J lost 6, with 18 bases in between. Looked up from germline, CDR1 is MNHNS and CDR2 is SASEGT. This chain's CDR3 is CASSDLTSYFREQYF. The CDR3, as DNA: TGTGCCAGCAGTGACTTGACTAGTTACTTCCGCGAGCAGTACTTC.